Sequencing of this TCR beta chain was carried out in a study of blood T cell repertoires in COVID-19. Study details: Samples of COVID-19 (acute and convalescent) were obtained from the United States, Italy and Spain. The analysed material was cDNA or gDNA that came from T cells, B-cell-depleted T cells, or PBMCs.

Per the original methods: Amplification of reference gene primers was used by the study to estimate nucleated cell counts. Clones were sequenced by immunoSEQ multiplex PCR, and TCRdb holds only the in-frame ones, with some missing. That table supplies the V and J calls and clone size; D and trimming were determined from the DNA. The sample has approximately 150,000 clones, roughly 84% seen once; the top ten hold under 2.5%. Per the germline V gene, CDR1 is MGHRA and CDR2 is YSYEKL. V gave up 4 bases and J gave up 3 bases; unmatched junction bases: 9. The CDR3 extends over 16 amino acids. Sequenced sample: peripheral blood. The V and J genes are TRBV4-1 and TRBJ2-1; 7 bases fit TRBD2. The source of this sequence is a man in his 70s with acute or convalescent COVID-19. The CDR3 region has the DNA TGCGCCAGCAGCCTCTTCGGGGGGTCTGACTACAATGAGCAGTTCTTC. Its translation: CASSLFGGSDYNEQFF.